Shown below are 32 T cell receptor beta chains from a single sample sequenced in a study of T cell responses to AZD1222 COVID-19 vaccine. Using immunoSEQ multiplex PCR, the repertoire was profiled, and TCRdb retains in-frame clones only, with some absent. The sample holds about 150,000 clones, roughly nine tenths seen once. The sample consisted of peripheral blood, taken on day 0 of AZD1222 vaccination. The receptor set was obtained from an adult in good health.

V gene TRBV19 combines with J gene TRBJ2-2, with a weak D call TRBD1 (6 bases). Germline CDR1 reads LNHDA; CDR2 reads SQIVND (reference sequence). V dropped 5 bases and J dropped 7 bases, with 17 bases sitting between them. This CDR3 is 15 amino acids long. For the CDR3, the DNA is TGTGCCAGTAGTCAACAGGGTTCACGGATCGGGGAGCTGTTTTTT. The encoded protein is CASSQQGSRIGELFF. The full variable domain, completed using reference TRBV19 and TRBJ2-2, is DGGITQSPKYLFRKEGQNVTLSCEQNLNHDAMYWYRQDPGQGLRLIYYSQIVNDFQKGDIAEGYSVSREKKESFPLTVTSAQKNPTAFYLCASSQQGSRIGELFFGEGSRLTVL.

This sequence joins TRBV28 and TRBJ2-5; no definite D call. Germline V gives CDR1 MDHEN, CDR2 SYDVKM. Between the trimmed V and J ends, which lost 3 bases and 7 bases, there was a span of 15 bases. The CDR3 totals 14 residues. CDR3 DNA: TGTGCCAGCAGTTTCAGTGGGCGCTCGAGGACCCAGTACTTC. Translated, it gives CASSFSGRSRTQYF.

The CDR3: CSARDQLIIYF. DNA for the CDR3: TGCAGTGCTAGAGATCAGTTGATAATATATTTT. The gene calls are TRBV20-1 and TRBJ1-3; D remains ambiguous. This CDR3 contains 11 residues. In germline, CDR1 is DFQATT, CDR2 SNEGSKA (reference sequence). The germline V and J ends were trimmed by 0 bases and 13 bases, with 10 bases remaining between them.

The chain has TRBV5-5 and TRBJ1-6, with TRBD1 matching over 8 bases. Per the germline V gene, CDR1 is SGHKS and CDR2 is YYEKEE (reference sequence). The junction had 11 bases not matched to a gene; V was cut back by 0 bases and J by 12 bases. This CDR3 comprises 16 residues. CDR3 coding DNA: TGTGCCAGCAGCTTGGGGGCGACAGGGGATTGGGGACCCCTCCACTTT. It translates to CASSLGATGDWGPLHF.

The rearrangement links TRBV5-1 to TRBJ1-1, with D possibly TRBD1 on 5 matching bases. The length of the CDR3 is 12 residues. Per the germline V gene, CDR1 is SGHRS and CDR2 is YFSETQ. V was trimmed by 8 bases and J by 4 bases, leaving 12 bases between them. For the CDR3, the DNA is TGCGCCAGGCCCGGGGGGGTCACTGAAGCTTTCTTT. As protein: CARPGGVTEAFF.

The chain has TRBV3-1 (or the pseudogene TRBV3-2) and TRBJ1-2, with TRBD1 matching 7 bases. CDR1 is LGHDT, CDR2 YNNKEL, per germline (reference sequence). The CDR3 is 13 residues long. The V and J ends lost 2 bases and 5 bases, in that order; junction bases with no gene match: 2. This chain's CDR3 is CASSQQQGYGYTF. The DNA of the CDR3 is TGTGCCAGCAGCCAACAACAGGGGTATGGCTACACCTTC.

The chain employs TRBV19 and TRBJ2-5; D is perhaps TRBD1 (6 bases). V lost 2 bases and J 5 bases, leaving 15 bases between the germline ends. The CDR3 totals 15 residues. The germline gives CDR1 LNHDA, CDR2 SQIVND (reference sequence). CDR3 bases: TGTGCCAGTAGTATACAGCGGACAGTTCTGGAGACCCAGTACTTC. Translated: CASSIQRTVLETQYF.

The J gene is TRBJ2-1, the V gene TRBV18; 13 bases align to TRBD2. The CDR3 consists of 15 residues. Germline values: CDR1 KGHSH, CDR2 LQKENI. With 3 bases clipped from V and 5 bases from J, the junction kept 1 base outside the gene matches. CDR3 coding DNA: TGTGCCAGCTCACCGGGACTAGCGGGAAACAATGAGCAGTTCTTC. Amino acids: CASSPGLAGNNEQFF.

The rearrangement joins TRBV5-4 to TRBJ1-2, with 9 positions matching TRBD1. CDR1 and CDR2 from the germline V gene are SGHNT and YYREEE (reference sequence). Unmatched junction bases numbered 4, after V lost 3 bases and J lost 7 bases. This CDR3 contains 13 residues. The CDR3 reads CASSWDRAGGYTF. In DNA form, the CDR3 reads TGTGCCAGCAGCTGGGACAGGGCAGGTGGCTACACCTTC.

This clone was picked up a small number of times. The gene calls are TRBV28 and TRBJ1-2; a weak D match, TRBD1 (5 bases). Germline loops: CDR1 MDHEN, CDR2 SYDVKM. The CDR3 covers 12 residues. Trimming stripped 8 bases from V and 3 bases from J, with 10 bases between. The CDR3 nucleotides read TGTGCCAGCGCCCAGGGATACTATGGCTACACCTTC. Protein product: CASAQGYYGYTF.

The CDR3 here is CASSFGGSGSTDTQYF. For the CDR3, the DNA is TGTGCCAGCAGCTTTGGGGGTAGCGGGAGCACAGATACGCAGTATTTT. V is TRBV7-6 and J is TRBJ2-3; 7 bases fit TRBD2. CDR3 length: 16 amino acids. Germline CDR1 reads SGHVS; CDR2 reads FNYEAQ. V lost 3 bases and J lost 0; bases outside the gene matches: 6.

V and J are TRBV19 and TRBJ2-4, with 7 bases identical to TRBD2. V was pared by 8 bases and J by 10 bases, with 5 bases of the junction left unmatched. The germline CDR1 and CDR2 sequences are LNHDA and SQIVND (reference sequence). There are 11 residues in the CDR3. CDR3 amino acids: CASSGGIIQYF. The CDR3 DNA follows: TGTGCCAGTTCCGGGGGGATAATTCAGTACTTC.

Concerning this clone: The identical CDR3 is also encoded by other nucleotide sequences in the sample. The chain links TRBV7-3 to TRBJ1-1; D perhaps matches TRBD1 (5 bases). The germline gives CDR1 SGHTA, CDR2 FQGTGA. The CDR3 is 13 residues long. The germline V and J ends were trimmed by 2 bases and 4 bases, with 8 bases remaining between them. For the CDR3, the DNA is TGTGCCAGCAGCTTAGGGGGTGGCACTGAAGCTTTCTTT. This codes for CASSLGGGTEAFF. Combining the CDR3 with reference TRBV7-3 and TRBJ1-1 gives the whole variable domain GAGVSQTPSNKVTEKGKYVELRCDPISGHTALYWYRQSLGQGPEFLIYFQGTGAADDSGLPNDRFFAVRPEGSVSTLKIQRTERGDSAVYLCASSLGGGTEAFFGQGTRLTVV.

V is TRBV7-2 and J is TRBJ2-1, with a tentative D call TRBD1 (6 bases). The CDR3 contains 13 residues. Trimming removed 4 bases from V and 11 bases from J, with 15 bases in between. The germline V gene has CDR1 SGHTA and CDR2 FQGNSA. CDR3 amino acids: CASSSLRDTQQFF. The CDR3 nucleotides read TGTGCCAGCAGCTCCCTAAGGGACACCCAGCAGTTCTTC.

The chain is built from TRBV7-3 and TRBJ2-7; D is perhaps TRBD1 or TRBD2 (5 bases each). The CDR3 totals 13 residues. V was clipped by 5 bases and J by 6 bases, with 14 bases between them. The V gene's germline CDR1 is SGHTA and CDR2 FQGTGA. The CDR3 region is CASSLGWGFEQYF. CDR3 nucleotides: TGTGCCAGCAGCCTAGGTTGGGGGTTCGAGCAGTACTTC.

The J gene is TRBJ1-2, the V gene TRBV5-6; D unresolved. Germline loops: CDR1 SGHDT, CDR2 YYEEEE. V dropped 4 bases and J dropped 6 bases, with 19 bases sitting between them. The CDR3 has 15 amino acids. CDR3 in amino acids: CASSRKRALNDGYTF. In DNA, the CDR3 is TGTGCCAGCAGCAGAAAAAGGGCGTTAAATGATGGCTACACCTTC. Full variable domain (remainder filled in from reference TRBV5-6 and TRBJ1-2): DAGVTQSPTHLIKTRGQQVTLRCSPKSGHDTVSWYQQALGQGPQFIFQYYEEEERQRGNFPDRFSGHQFPNYSSELNVNALLLGDSALYLCASSRKRALNDGYTFGSGTRLTVV.

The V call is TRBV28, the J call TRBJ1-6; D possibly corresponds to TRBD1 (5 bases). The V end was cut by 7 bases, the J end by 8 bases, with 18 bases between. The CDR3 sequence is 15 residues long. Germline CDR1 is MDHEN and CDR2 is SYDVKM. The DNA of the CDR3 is TGTGCCAGCAAACGTAGTTGGGGGTTGGATTCACCCCTCCACTTT. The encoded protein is CASKRSWGLDSPLHF.

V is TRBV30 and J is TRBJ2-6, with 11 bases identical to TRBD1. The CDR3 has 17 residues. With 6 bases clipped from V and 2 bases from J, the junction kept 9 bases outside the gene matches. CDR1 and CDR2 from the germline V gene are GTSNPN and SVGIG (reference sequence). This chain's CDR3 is CACPGGQGGTGANVLTF. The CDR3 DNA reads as TGTGCCTGCCCGGGGGGACAGGGGGGAACTGGGGCCAACGTCCTGACTTTC.

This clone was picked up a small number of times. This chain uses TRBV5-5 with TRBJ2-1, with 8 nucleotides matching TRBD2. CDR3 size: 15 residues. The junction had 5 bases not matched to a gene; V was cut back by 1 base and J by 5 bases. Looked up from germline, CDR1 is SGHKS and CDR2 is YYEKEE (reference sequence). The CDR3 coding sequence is TGTGCCAGCAGCTTGCGCGGGAGGTCTAACAATGAGCAGTTCTTC. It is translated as CASSLRGRSNNEQFF. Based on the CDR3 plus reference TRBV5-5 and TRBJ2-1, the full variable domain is DAGVTQSPTHLIKTRGQQVTLRCSPISGHKSVSWYQQVLGQGPQFIFQYYEKEERGRGNFPDRFSARQFPNYSSELNVNALLLGDSALYLCASSLRGRSNNEQFFGPGTRLTVL.

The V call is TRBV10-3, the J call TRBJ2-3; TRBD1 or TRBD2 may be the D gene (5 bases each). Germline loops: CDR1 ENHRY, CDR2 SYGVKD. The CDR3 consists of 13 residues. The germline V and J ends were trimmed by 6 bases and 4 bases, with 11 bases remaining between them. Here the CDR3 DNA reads TGTGCCATCAGCCGGGACCTGGCAGATACGCAGTATTTT. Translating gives CAISRDLADTQYF.

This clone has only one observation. CDR3 DNA sequence: TGTGCCAGTCTCGCGGACAGCAAAAGGAGTGAAGCTTTCTTT. It is translated as CASLADSKRSEAFF. The V and J genes are TRBV28 and TRBJ1-1; possible D gene TRBD1, 6 bases. V lost 9 bases and J 7 bases, leaving 21 bases between the germline ends. Germline V gives CDR1 MDHEN, CDR2 SYDVKM. This CDR3 is 14 amino acids long.

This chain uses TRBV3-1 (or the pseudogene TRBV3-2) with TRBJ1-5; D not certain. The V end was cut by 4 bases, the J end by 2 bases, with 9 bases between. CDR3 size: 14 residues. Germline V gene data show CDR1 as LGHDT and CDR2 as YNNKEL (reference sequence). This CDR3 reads CASSRGVGNQPQHF. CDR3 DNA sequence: TGTGCCAGCAGCCGGGGTGTGGGCAATCAGCCCCAGCATTTT.

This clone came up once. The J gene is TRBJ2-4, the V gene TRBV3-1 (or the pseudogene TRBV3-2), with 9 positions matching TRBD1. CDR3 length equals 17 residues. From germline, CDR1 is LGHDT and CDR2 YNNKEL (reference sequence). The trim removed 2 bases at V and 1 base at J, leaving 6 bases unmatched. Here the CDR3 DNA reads TGTGCCAGCAGCCAATACTCCGGGACAGGGGCCAAAAACATTCAGTACTTC. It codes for CASSQYSGTGAKNIQYF.

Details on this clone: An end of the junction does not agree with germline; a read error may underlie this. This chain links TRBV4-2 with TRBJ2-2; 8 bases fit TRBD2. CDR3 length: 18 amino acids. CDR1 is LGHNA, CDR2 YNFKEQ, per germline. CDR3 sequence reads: CASRQGGGAGEYTGELFF. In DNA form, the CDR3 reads TGTGCCAGCAGACAAGGGGGTGGAGCGGGAGAATACACCGGGGAGCTGTTTTTT.

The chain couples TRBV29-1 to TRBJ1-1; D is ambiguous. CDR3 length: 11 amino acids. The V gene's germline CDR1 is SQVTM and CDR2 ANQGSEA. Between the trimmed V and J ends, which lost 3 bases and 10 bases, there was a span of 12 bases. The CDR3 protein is CSVEKRVVAFF. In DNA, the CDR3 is TGCAGCGTTGAGAAGCGGGTAGTAGCTTTCTTT.

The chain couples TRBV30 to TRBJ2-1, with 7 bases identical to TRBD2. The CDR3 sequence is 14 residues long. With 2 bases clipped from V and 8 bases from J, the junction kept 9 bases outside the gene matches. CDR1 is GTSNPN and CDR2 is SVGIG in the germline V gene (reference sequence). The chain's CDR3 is CAWSPGKGGDEQFF. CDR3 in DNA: TGTGCCTGGAGTCCGGGGAAGGGAGGGGATGAGCAGTTCTTC. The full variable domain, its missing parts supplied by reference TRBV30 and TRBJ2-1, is SQTIHQWPATLVQPVGSPLSLECTVEGTSNPNLYWYRQAAGRGLQLLFYSVGIGQISSEVPQNLSASRPQDRQFILSSKKLLLSDSGFYLCAWSPGKGGDEQFFGPGTRLTVL.

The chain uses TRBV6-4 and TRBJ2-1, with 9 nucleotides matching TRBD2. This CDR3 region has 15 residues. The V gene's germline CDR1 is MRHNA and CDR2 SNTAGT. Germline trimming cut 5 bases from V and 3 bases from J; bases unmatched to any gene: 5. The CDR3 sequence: CASSLIAGVYNEQFF. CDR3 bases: TGTGCCAGCAGTCTCATAGCGGGAGTCTACAATGAGCAGTTCTTC.

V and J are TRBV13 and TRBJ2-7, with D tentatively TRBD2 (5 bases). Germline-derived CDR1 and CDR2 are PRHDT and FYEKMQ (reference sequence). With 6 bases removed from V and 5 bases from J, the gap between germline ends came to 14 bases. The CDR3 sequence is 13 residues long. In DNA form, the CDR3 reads TGTGCCAGCAGTCTACGAGGGTCCGACGAGCAGTACTTC. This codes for CASSLRGSDEQYF.

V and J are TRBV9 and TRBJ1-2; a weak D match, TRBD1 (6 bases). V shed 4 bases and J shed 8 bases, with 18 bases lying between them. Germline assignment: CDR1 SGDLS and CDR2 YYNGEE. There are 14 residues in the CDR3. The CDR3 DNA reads TGTGCCAGCAGCCCCCCTGCCGGGGGGCGCGGCTACACCTTC. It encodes CASSPPAGGRGYTF.

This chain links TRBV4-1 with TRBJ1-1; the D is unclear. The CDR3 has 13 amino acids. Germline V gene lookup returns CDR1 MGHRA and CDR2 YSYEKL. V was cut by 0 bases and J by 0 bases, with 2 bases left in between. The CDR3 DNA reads TGCGCCAGCAGCCAAGAATTGAACACTGAAGCTTTCTTT. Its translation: CASSQELNTEAFF.

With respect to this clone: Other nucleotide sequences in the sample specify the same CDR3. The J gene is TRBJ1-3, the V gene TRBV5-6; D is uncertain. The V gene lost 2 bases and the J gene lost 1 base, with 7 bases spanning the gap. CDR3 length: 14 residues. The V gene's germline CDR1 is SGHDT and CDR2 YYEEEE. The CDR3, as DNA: TGTGCCAGCAGCTTCTGGGGTTCTGGAAACACCATATATTTT. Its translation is CASSFWGSGNTIYF.

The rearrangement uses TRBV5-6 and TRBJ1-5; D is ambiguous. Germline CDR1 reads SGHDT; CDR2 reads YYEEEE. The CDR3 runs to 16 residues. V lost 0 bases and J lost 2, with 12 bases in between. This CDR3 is CASSLGLGMGNQPQHF. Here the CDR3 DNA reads TGTGCCAGCAGCTTGGGGTTGGGGATGGGCAATCAGCCCCAGCATTTT.